These 27 T cell receptor beta chains originate from one sample sequenced in a study of Ad26.COV2.S vaccination and SARS-CoV-2 variants. Profiled with immunoSEQ multiplex PCR; TCRdb holds only in-frame clones, not every one. Of about 320,000 clones detected, around 81% appear once; the ten largest clones hold about 2.1%. The treatment is: 15 to 20 received Ad26.COV2.S at low or high dose, single or two shots; about 5 received placebo; per-sample allocation not given. Vaccine and placebo recipients were sampled on day 63 after the first injection. Source: peripheral blood, taken in a trial of Ad26.COV2.S vaccine versus placebo. All receptors come from a person aged 18-60 years who received the Ad26.COV2.S COVID-19 vaccine or a placebo.

The V and J genes are TRBV29-1 and TRBJ1-3; no firm D call. Germline V lookup: CDR1 SQVTM, CDR2 ANQGSEA. Trimming took off 1 base at V and 0 bases at J, with 4 bases between the two ends. This CDR3 has 13 residues. CDR3: CSVEGSSGNTIYF. The CDR3 DNA is TGCAGCGTTGAAGGGAGCTCTGGAAACACCATATATTTT.

This chain joins TRBV19 and TRBJ2-3, with D possibly TRBD1 on 6 matching bases. The germline gives CDR1 LNHDA, CDR2 SQIVND (reference sequence). Trimming pared 6 bases from V and 3 bases from J, leaving 13 bases between. The CDR3 extends over 14 amino acids. CDR3 DNA sequence: TGTGCCAGTAGGAGGGCAGGGGCAACAGATACGCAGTATTTT. Translated: CASRRAGATDTQYF.

The CDR3 nucleotides are TGTGCTGGTGGGACAGGATCCTACGAGCAGTACTTC. The encoded protein is CAGGTGSYEQYF. This chain connects TRBV30 to TRBJ2-7, with 8 bases aligning to TRBD1. There are 12 residues in the CDR3. CDR1 is GTSNPN, CDR2 SVGIG, per germline (reference sequence). The full variable domain, rest sourced from reference TRBV30 and TRBJ2-7, is SQTIHQWPATLVQPVGSPLSLECTVEGTSNPNLYWYRQAAGRGLQLLFYSVGIGQISSEVPQNLSASRPQDRQFILSSKKLLLSDSGFYLCAGGTGSYEQYFGPGTRLTVT.

The J gene is TRBJ1-5, the V gene TRBV19; D ambiguous. The CDR3 length is 14 residues. Germline V gene lookup returns CDR1 LNHDA and CDR2 SQIVND (reference sequence). The ends were cut back, 5 bases at V and 0 bases at J, with 8 bases in the middle. The CDR3 here is CASSYGYSNQPQHF. The CDR3 nucleotides are TGTGCCAGTAGTTACGGGTATAGCAATCAGCCCCAGCATTTT.

In this sample, this clone turned up once. This chain links TRBV3-1 (or the pseudogene TRBV3-2) with TRBJ1-2; no clear D. The CDR3 is 16 residues long. Trimming cost V 2 bases and J 1 base, with 14 bases left between them. Germline CDR1 and CDR2: LGHDT and YNNKEL (reference sequence). Written as DNA, the CDR3 is TGTGCCAGCAGCCAAACCTCCCCCCGTTTTAACTATGGCTACACCTTC. The encoded protein is CASSQTSPRFNYGYTF.

J is TRBJ1-5 and V is TRBV30; D not certain. The germline V gene has CDR1 GTSNPN and CDR2 SVGIG (reference sequence). The CDR3 runs 13 residues. V lost 1 base, J lost 5 bases, and 9 bases lay in between. The CDR3 sequence is CAWSAQSDQPQHF. Written as DNA, the CDR3 is TGTGCCTGGAGTGCTCAGAGTGATCAGCCCCAGCATTTT. The entire variable domain, with the rest obtained from reference TRBV30 and TRBJ1-5, is as follows: SQTIHQWPATLVQPVGSPLSLECTVEGTSNPNLYWYRQAAGRGLQLLFYSVGIGQISSEVPQNLSASRPQDRQFILSSKKLLLSDSGFYLCAWSAQSDQPQHFGDGTRLSIL.

This sequence joins TRBV19 and TRBJ2-2; D is uncertain. Germline CDR1 is LNHDA and CDR2 is SQIVND (reference sequence). The CDR3 is 12 residues long. V shed 3 bases and J shed 8 bases, with 7 bases lying between them. CDR3 bases: TGTGCCAGTAGTATCCGGCAGGGGGAGCTGTTTTTT. This gives the protein CASSIRQGELFF.

This clone has just one count. This sequence joins TRBV19 and TRBJ2-6; 7 bases align to TRBD1. V lost 5 bases, J lost 2 bases, and 3 bases stayed unmatched. Per the germline V gene, CDR1 is LNHDA and CDR2 is SQIVND (reference sequence). CDR3 length: 15 amino acids. CDR3 loop: CASSPGTAGANVLTF. CDR3 bases: TGTGCCAGTAGTCCAGGGACAGCTGGGGCCAACGTCCTGACTTTC.

The chain combines TRBV19 with TRBJ1-1, with D perhaps matching TRBD1 (6 bases). The V gene lost 5 bases and the J gene lost 2 bases, with 18 bases spanning the gap. The length of the CDR3 is 16 residues. Germline V gene lookup returns CDR1 LNHDA and CDR2 SQIVND (reference sequence). CDR3 loop: CASSLSLKTGNTEAFF. DNA of the CDR3: TGTGCCAGTAGTCTTTCACTAAAGACAGGCAACACTGAAGCTTTCTTT. The variable domain in full, with the rest retrieved from reference TRBV19 and TRBJ1-1, is DGGITQSPKYLFRKEGQNVTLSCEQNLNHDAMYWYRQDPGQGLRLIYYSQIVNDFQKGDIAEGYSVSREKKESFPLTVTSAQKNPTAFYLCASSLSLKTGNTEAFFGQGTRLTVV.

The genes are TRBV5-6 and TRBJ2-2; D ambiguous. Trimming removed 1 base from V and 5 bases from J, with 6 bases in between. This CDR3 has 13 amino acids. In germline, CDR1 is SGHDT, CDR2 YYEEEE. The DNA for the CDR3 is TGTGCCAGCAGCTTGTCTAGAACCGGGGAGCTGTTTTTT. It encodes CASSLSRTGELFF.

This clone was found once. The V call is TRBV18, the J call TRBJ2-7; weak D call: TRBD1 (6 bases). V gave up 3 bases and J gave up 3 bases, with 15 bases separating them. The germline CDR1 and CDR2 sequences are KGHSH and LQKENI. The CDR3 runs 15 residues. DNA for the CDR3: TGTGCCAGCTCACCGGACCACAGGGTAGGCTACGAGCAGTACTTC. Protein: CASSPDHRVGYEQYF.

The gene calls are TRBV2 and TRBJ1-3; 11 positions match TRBD1. The CDR3 is 14 residues long. Unmatched junction bases numbered 5, after V lost 7 bases and J lost 6 bases. The germline V gene has CDR1 SNHLY and CDR2 FYNNEI. The CDR3 region has the DNA TGTGCCAGCACCACGGGACAGGGGGTAAACACCATATATTTT. Its protein is CASTTGQGVNTIYF. The variable domain in full, with the rest retrieved from reference TRBV2 and TRBJ1-3, is EPEVTQTPSHQVTQMGQEVILRCVPISNHLYFYWYRQILGQKVEFLVSFYNNEISEKSEIFDDQFSVERPDGSNFTLKIRSTKLEDSAMYFCASTTGQGVNTIYFGEGSWLTVV.

The CDR3 spells CASSPGGGGSFYGYTF. In DNA form, the CDR3 reads TGTGCCAGCAGCCCCGGAGGGGGAGGCTCCTTCTATGGCTACACCTTC. The rearrangement links TRBV7-9 to TRBJ1-2; TRBD1 might be the D (6 bases). V lost 5 bases, J lost 4 bases, and 20 bases lay in between. Germline V lookup: CDR1 SEHNR, CDR2 FQNEAQ (reference sequence). The CDR3 sequence is 16 residues long.

The chain combines TRBV5-1 with TRBJ2-3, with 7 bases matching TRBD1. CDR3 size: 14 residues. Germline V gene sequence: CDR1 SGHRS, CDR2 YFSETQ. V dropped 4 bases and J dropped 2; count of bases not matched to a gene: 4. Here the CDR3 reads CASSRQGPTDTQYF. In DNA, the CDR3 is TGCGCCAGCAGCCGACAGGGTCCCACAGATACGCAGTATTTT.

On this clone: This specimen includes other DNA sequences encoding the same CDR3. This chain connects TRBV6-1 to TRBJ2-2; tentative D call: TRBD1 (5 bases). Trimming removed 3 bases at V and 5 bases at J, with 7 bases between. This CDR3 spans 13 amino acids. Per germline, CDR1 MNHNS and CDR2 SASEGT. Here the CDR3 DNA reads TGTGCCAGCAGTGAGTCAGGGACCGGGGAGCTGTTTTTT. As protein: CASSESGTGELFF.

The chain couples TRBV5-1 to TRBJ1-2, with D possibly TRBD1 on 6 matching bases. V was clipped by 7 bases and J by 4 bases, with 20 bases between them. The CDR3 covers 15 residues. Germline values: CDR1 SGHRS, CDR2 YFSETQ. As DNA, the CDR3 is TGCGCCAGCGGGATTGGACAGCCTACAATCTATGGCTACACCTTC. Translation gives CASGIGQPTIYGYTF.

The chain is built from TRBV28 and TRBJ2-3, with TRBD2 identical over 7 bases. V lost 3 bases, J lost 4 bases, and 7 bases stayed unmatched. CDR3 length: 15 amino acids. The V gene's germline CDR1 is MDHEN and CDR2 SYDVKM. CDR3 region: CASSLGLAAPDTQYF. CDR3 sequence (DNA): TGTGCCAGCAGTTTGGGGCTAGCGGCGCCAGATACGCAGTATTTT.

The DNA of the CDR3 is TGCGCCAGCAGCCCCATAGCGGGGGGCCCCGAGCAGTACTTC. This codes for CASSPIAGGPEQYF. The V and J genes are TRBV5-1 and TRBJ2-7, with 10 bases lining up with TRBD2. The CDR3 is 14 residues long. V lost 4 bases and J lost 6; bases outside the gene matches: 7. Per germline, CDR1 SGHRS and CDR2 YFSETQ.

This chain links TRBV7-9 with TRBJ1-2; D unresolved. Germline V gene lookup returns CDR1 SEHNR and CDR2 FQNEAQ (reference sequence). Trimming cost V 2 bases and J 0 bases, with 13 bases left between them. The CDR3 extends over 16 amino acids. As DNA, the CDR3 is TGTGCCAGCAGCTTAAGTCTTCGAGCATCTAACTATGGCTACACCTTC. Its protein is CASSLSLRASNYGYTF.

The V call is TRBV15, the J call TRBJ2-2; D remains ambiguous. The V gene's germline CDR1 is LNHNV and CDR2 YYDKDF (reference sequence). Trimming took off 5 bases at V and 6 bases at J, with 13 bases between the two ends. The CDR3 is 14 amino acids. CDR3 protein: CATSWTGPPGELFF. CDR3 bases: TGTGCCACCAGCTGGACCGGGCCCCCCGGGGAGCTGTTTTTT.

The chain recombines TRBV6-5 with TRBJ2-3; D gene uncertain. The CDR3 has 11 residues. Germline lookup yields CDR1 MNHEY and CDR2 SVGAGI. Between the trimmed V and J ends, which lost 5 bases and 6 bases, there was a span of 6 bases. The CDR3 reads CASSNGDTQYF. The CDR3 nucleotides are TGTGCCAGCAGTAACGGGGATACGCAGTATTTT.

This chain joins TRBV19 and TRBJ1-1; 8 positions agree with TRBD1. Germline V gives CDR1 LNHDA, CDR2 SQIVND (reference sequence). The ends lost 6 bases at V and 4 bases at J; junction bases unmatched: 4. The CDR3 length is 13 residues. CDR3 in amino acids: CASSTTGATEAFF. The CDR3 bases are TGTGCCAGTAGCACGACAGGGGCCACTGAAGCTTTCTTT.

The V gene is TRBV11-2, the J gene TRBJ2-5; no definite D call. CDR1 is SGHAT and CDR2 is FQNNGV in the germline V gene. Trimming shortened V by 0 bases and J by 5 bases, and 4 bases separated the two germline ends. This CDR3 has 12 amino acids. CDR3 DNA sequence: TGTGCCAGCAGCTTAGAGAGGGAGACCCAGTACTTC. Amino acid sequence: CASSLERETQYF.

The chain recombines TRBV13 with TRBJ1-1; weak D call: TRBD1 (6 bases). Germline V gene data show CDR1 as PRHDT and CDR2 as FYEKMQ (reference sequence). The CDR3 totals 14 residues. The V end was cut by 3 bases, the J end by 3 bases, with 11 bases between. The CDR3 here is CASSFRGWDTEAFF. The CDR3 nucleotides are TGTGCCAGCAGCTTCAGGGGTTGGGACACTGAAGCTTTCTTT.

The J gene is TRBJ1-1, the V gene TRBV19; tentative D call: TRBD1 (6 bases). V was clipped by 3 bases and J by 3 bases, with 17 bases between them. This CDR3 has 16 residues. The germline gives CDR1 LNHDA, CDR2 SQIVND (reference sequence). The chain's CDR3 is CASSIKVQGIDTEAFF. Here the CDR3 DNA reads TGTGCCAGTAGTATCAAAGTGCAGGGGATTGACACTGAAGCTTTCTTT.

V usage is TRBV6-5 and J usage is TRBJ1-3; 10 bases match TRBD1. CDR1 and CDR2 from the germline V gene are MNHEY and SVGAGI. Losses at the gene ends were 5 bases for V and 2 bases for J; bases not matched to a gene: 3. CDR3 size: 15 residues. CDR3 residues: CASSRQGAAGNTIYF. The CDR3 DNA sequence: TGTGCCAGCAGTCGACAGGGGGCGGCTGGAAACACCATATATTTT.

This sequence joins TRBV14 and TRBJ1-1, with D hard to call. CDR1 SGHDN and CDR2 FVKESK come from the germline V gene. V lost 0 bases to trimming and J lost 3 bases, with 8 bases between them. The CDR3 length is 14 residues. The DNA of the CDR3 is TGTGCCAGCAGCCAAGATCGAAGGTACACTGAAGCTTTCTTT. Translation gives CASSQDRRYTEAFF.